A single sample is the source of the 16 T cell receptor beta chains below, sequenced in a study of blood T cells in healthy people across ages. Combining a sample-barcoded 5' primer with a J-beta primer mix, a second PCR ran for roughly 7 to 11 cycles. MiXCR was run by TCRdb on the 5' RACE reads, yielding one entry per CDR3 protein. Counted here are around 1,800,000 distinct CDR3 sequences, approximately 40% occurring once; the ten biggest clones make up more than 20%. What was sequenced was blood. Receptors were obtained from a human donor in good health.

A word on this clonotype: The junction departs from the called germline gene at one end, perhaps through a read error. The chain has TRBV29-1 and TRBJ1-1, with D maybe TRBD1 (5 bases). This CDR3 is 15 amino acids long. Per germline, CDR1 SQVTM and CDR2 ANQGSEA. The CDR3 is CGVDKGQGGNTEAFF. The CDR3 region has the DNA TGCGGCGTTGATAAGGGGCAGGGAGGGAACACTGAAGCTTTCTTT.

As regards this clonotype: A much larger clone lies one base from this, so it may be a read error. The DNA for the CDR3 is TGTGCCAGCAGCTTGACAGATTATCAGCCCCGGCATTTT. Translating gives CASSLTDYQPRHF. The chain recombines TRBV7-9 with TRBJ1-5; tentatively, D is TRBD1 (5 bases). From germline, CDR1 is SEHNR and CDR2 FQNEAQ (reference sequence). The CDR3 extends over 13 amino acids.

A remark on this clonotype: At one end the junction does not follow the germline gene, possibly because of a read error. The V gene is TRBV28, the J gene TRBJ1-1; a weak D match, TRBD1 (6 bases). This CDR3 comprises 14 residues. CDR1 is MDHEN and CDR2 is SYDVKM in the germline V gene. The CDR3 sequence is CASRAAGEGTGAFF. DNA of the CDR3: TGTGCCAGCAGAGCGGCAGGGGAGGGCACTGGAGCTTTCTTT.

The chain links TRBV7-2 to TRBJ2-2; D is uncertain. The V and J ends lost 6 bases and 7 bases respectively, with 6 bases between them. The length of the CDR3 is 11 residues. Per germline, CDR1 SGHTA and CDR2 FQGNSA. CDR3 protein: CASRGYGELFF. In DNA, the CDR3 is TGTGCCAGCAGGGGATACGGGGAGCTGTTTTTT.

This clonotype was detected only a few times. The CDR3 DNA is TGCGCCAGCAGCTCCCGACTTAGAGACAGGGCGAGCAACTACGAGCAGTACTTC. Amino acids: CASSSRLRDRASNYEQYF. The V gene is TRBV5-1, the J gene TRBJ2-4; 7 bases align to TRBD1. The J call may be in error: the DNA end matches TRBJ2-7 better. This CDR3 region has 18 residues. CDR1 is SGHRS, CDR2 YFSETQ, per germline.

This chain connects TRBV5-1 to TRBJ1-1, with 8 nucleotides matching TRBD1. The CDR3 is 15 residues long. The J segment lost 5 bases and the V segment lost 0 bases, leaving 6 bases of the junction unmatched. From germline, CDR1 is SGHRS and CDR2 YFSETQ. In DNA form, the CDR3 reads TGCGCCAGCAGCTTGGCAGGGGGCGCTTCGACTGAAGCTTTCTTT. Translating it yields CASSLAGGASTEAFF.

The rearrangement links TRBV28 to TRBJ2-7; D is perhaps TRBD1 (5 bases). CDR1 and CDR2 (germline): MDHEN, SYDVKM. With 2 bases removed from V and 3 bases from J, the gap between germline ends came to 11 bases. There are 14 residues in the CDR3. CDR3 loop: CASSLPGLGYEQYF. CDR3 in DNA: TGTGCCAGCAGTTTACCAGGGTTGGGCTACGAGCAGTACTTC.

A few counts support this clonotype. The V call is TRBV4-1, the J call TRBJ1-2, with D uncertain. There are 14 residues in the CDR3. V gave up 1 base and J gave up 4 bases, with 10 bases separating them. Germline V gives CDR1 MGHRA, CDR2 YSYEKL. The CDR3: CASSQVVPVYGYTF. The CDR3 DNA reads TGCGCCAGCAGCCAAGTAGTACCAGTCTATGGCTACACCTTC.

This sequence joins TRBV9 and TRBJ1-2; a weak D match, TRBD1 (5 bases). The CDR3 is 17 residues long. Germline V lookup: CDR1 SGDLS, CDR2 YYNGEE. Trimming cost V 0 bases and J 0 bases, with 15 bases left between them. The CDR3 is CASSVGYGTPANYGYTF. DNA of the CDR3: TGTGCCAGCAGCGTAGGATACGGGACTCCAGCTAACTATGGCTACACCTTC.

This chain links TRBV28 with TRBJ2-1; perhaps TRBD2 as D (7 bases). V was clipped by 5 bases and J by 7 bases, with 18 bases between them. The CDR3 has 15 residues. Germline values: CDR1 MDHEN, CDR2 SYDVKM. CDR3 in amino acids: CASSPRGGATNEQFF. The CDR3 bases are TGTGCCAGCAGTCCCAGAGGGGGGGCGACGAATGAGCAGTTCTTC.

The CDR3: CASSLLQSPLHF. CDR3 DNA sequence: TGTGCCAGCAGCTTATTACAGTCACCCCTCCACTTT. The V call is TRBV7-8, the J call TRBJ1-6; no definite D call. V was clipped by 2 bases and J by 10 bases, with 6 bases between them. Germline V gene data show CDR1 as SGHVS and CDR2 as FQNEAQ. The CDR3 length is 12 residues.

Regarding this clonotype: The conserved final phenylalanine or tryptophan is absent from the CDR3, which likely points to a read error. The DNA of the CDR3 is TGTGCCAGCAAGGAAGGGACAGGGTATTCACCCCTCCACTGT. Its protein product is CASKEGTGYSPLHC. The genes are TRBV7-2 and TRBJ1-6; 9 bases agree with TRBD1. V lost 7 bases to trimming and J lost 8 bases; unmatched junction nucleotides: 6. The V gene's germline CDR1 is SGHTA and CDR2 FQGNSA. The CDR3 length is 14 residues.

This clonotype occurred once. V and J are TRBV28 and TRBJ2-5, with a tentative D call TRBD1 (5 bases). Germline V gene sequence: CDR1 MDHEN, CDR2 SYDVKM. CDR3 length: 14 residues. V was shortened by 7 bases and J by 2 bases, with 14 bases between the two germline ends. The CDR3, as DNA: TGTGCCAGCACGGTCATCGGACAACAAGAGACCCAGTACTTC. It translates to CASTVIGQQETQYF.

The rearrangement links TRBV6-6 to TRBJ1-5; TRBD1 agrees at 10 bases. CDR1 and CDR2 (germline): MNHNY, SVGAGI (reference sequence). V shed 7 bases and J 8 bases; nucleotides not matched to a gene: 5. The CDR3 runs 13 residues. The CDR3 DNA reads TGTGCCAGCACTATGACAGGGGGCGAGCCCCAGCATTTT. Amino acids: CASTMTGGEPQHF.

Ten or more counts support this clonotype. The chain employs TRBV28 and TRBJ1-1, with D perhaps TRBD1 (5 bases). The CDR3 is 14 amino acids. V was shortened by 3 bases and J by 4 bases, with 12 bases between the two germline ends. Germline V gene sequence: CDR1 MDHEN, CDR2 SYDVKM. CDR3: CASSFGGFGTEAFF. CDR3 sequence (DNA): TGTGCCAGCAGTTTTGGGGGATTCGGCACTGAAGCTTTCTTT.

As for this clonotype: Given a much more abundant clone one base away, this may be a read error. The chain combines TRBV7-2 with TRBJ1-5; D is possibly TRBD1 (5 bases). The CDR3 has 17 residues. Germline V gene sequence: CDR1 SGHTA, CDR2 FQGNSA. The germline V and J ends were trimmed by 1 base and 7 bases, with 20 bases remaining between them. CDR3 loop: CASSLGGGAGNGQPQHF. The CDR3 DNA is TGTGCCAGCAGCTTAGGTGGTGGGGCAGGGAACGGACAGCCCCAGCATTTT.